One sample yielded the 26 T cell receptor beta chains listed below, sequenced in a study of T cells in Graves' hyperthyroidism and ophthalmopathy. RNA transcripts provided the source from which TCR beta CDR3 regions were amplified. The HTBI primer set was used in a first-round RT-PCR of the TCR CDR3. MiXCR was run by TCRdb on the multiplex PCR reads, yielding one entry per CDR3 protein. The repertoire holds under 300,000 distinct CDR3 sequences, with 22% as singletons. Sequencing input: blood. The receptors stem from a young man with Graves' ophthalmopathy.

This clonotype appeared once. This chain links TRBV11-1 with TRBJ1-1; D remains ambiguous. In germline, CDR1 is SGHAT, CDR2 FQDESV (reference sequence). The CDR3 spans 13 residues. The V and J ends lost 1 base and 5 bases respectively, with 8 bases between them. The DNA of the CDR3 is TGTGCCAGCAGCTTAGGTGGGGAAACTGAAGCTTTCTTT. This sequence encodes CASSLGGETEAFF.

This chain links TRBV9 with TRBJ2-1, with 8 bases lining up with TRBD2. The V gene end was trimmed by 2 bases and the J gene end by 5 bases; junction bases not matched to a gene: 6. Germline CDR1 is SGDLS and CDR2 is YYNGEE. The CDR3 extends over 15 amino acids. The CDR3 bases are TGTGCCAGCAGCGTGGGGAGCGGGAGCGACAATGAGCAGTTCTTC. Its protein is CASSVGSGSDNEQFF.

This clonotype has at least ten counts. CDR3 DNA sequence: TGCGCCAGCAGCTTCCCGGCTAGCGTCTACAATGAGCAGTTCTTC. Protein sequence: CASSFPASVYNEQFF. The V call is TRBV5-1, the J call TRBJ2-1, with a tentative D call TRBD2 (6 bases). There are 15 residues in the CDR3. Per the germline V gene, CDR1 is SGHRS and CDR2 is YFSETQ. Trimming stripped 2 bases from V and 3 bases from J, with 12 bases between.

The chain joins TRBV20-1 to TRBJ1-1, with 8 bases aligning to TRBD1. The germline V gene has CDR1 DFQATT and CDR2 SNEGSKA (reference sequence). The CDR3 length is 12 residues. Trimming cost V 6 bases and J 4 bases; bases outside gene matches: 4. The CDR3 here is CSAWTGSTEAFF. The CDR3 region has the DNA TGCAGTGCCTGGACAGGGTCCACTGAAGCTTTCTTT.

This clonotype was detected only a few times. This chain connects TRBV11-2 to TRBJ1-1; 7 bases agree with TRBD1. CDR3 size: 15 residues. Per the germline V gene, CDR1 is SGHAT and CDR2 is FQNNGV. The V gene end was trimmed by 4 bases and the J gene end by 4 bases; junction bases not matched to a gene: 9. The CDR3 sequence is CASSWGQTLLTEAFF. The CDR3 DNA follows: TGTGCCAGCAGCTGGGGACAGACCTTGCTCACTGAAGCTTTCTTT.

This clonotype appeared many times. CDR3 DNA: TGTGCCAGCAGCCCTATCGGTTTCACGCGGCGTGAAGCTTTCTTT. Its translation: CASSPIGFTRREAFF. The genes are TRBV6-1 and TRBJ1-1, with D uncertain. Germline CDR1 reads MNHNS; CDR2 reads SASEGT. The V and J ends lost 6 bases and 7 bases respectively, with 21 bases between them. The CDR3 has 15 amino acids.

The J gene is TRBJ2-7, the V gene TRBV24-1; D is undetermined. V lost 3 bases and J 5 bases, leaving 13 bases between the germline ends. This CDR3 contains 14 residues. Per the germline V gene, CDR1 is KGHDR and CDR2 is SFDVKD. This CDR3 is CATSDGPNIDEQYF. The CDR3 nucleotides are TGTGCCACCAGTGATGGACCCAACATCGACGAGCAGTACTTC.

The rearrangement uses TRBV7-9 and TRBJ2-3; 12 bases line up with TRBD2. Looked up from germline, CDR1 is SEHNR and CDR2 is FQNEAQ (reference sequence). V lost 1 base and J lost 5; bases outside the gene matches: 10. CDR3 length: 18 amino acids. The CDR3 bases are TGTGCCAGCAGCTTAGAGAGCCTAGCGGGAGGGCTAAAAGATACGCAGTATTTT. Protein: CASSLESLAGGLKDTQYF.

This clonotype was counted only a few times. This chain connects TRBV28 to TRBJ2-2; 9 bases agree with TRBD2. The length of the CDR3 is 14 residues. Germline trimming cut 8 bases from V and 4 bases from J; bases unmatched to any gene: 5. The germline V gene encodes CDR1 MDHEN and CDR2 SYDVKM. For the CDR3, the DNA is TGTGCCAGCCTGCGGGGGGGTTCCACCGGGGAGCTGTTTTTT. This encodes CASLRGGSTGELFF.

A few counts support this clonotype. The chain joins TRBV24-1 to TRBJ2-2; D remains unclear. The germline V gene has CDR1 KGHDR and CDR2 SFDVKD. This CDR3 is 15 amino acids long. Trimming shortened V by 2 bases and J by 6 bases, and 12 bases separated the two germline ends. This CDR3 is CATSDSAVVPGELFF. In nucleotides, the CDR3 is TGTGCCACCAGTGATTCTGCTGTGGTTCCCGGGGAGCTGTTTTTT.

The rearrangement links TRBV6-2 or TRBV6-3 to TRBJ2-3, with TRBD2 identical over 8 bases. There are 15 residues in the CDR3. Germline V gene data show CDR1 as MNHEY and CDR2 as SVGEGT. V gave up 6 bases and J gave up 2 bases; unmatched junction bases: 7. This CDR3 reads CASRREAGATDTQYF. The CDR3, as DNA: TGTGCCAGCAGACGAGAAGCGGGGGCCACAGATACGCAGTATTTT.

With respect to this clonotype: A much larger clone differs by one base, so this may be a read error. As the CDR3 is not closed by the conserved phenylalanine or tryptophan, this likely results from a read error. This chain links TRBV9 with TRBJ1-1; perhaps TRBD1 as D (5 bases). CDR3 size: 15 residues. Germline CDR1 and CDR2: SGDLS and YYNGEE. The ends were cut back, 4 bases at V and 6 bases at J, with 19 bases in the middle. CDR3 nucleotide sequence: TGTGCCAGCAGCCTCGATGGGGGGGGGAGTTCTGAAGCTTTCCTT. It encodes CASSLDGGGSSEAFL.

This clonotype was picked up a small number of times. The chain is built from TRBV10-1 and TRBJ2-1; 8 bases agree with TRBD2. Per the germline V gene, CDR1 is WNHNN and CDR2 is SYGVQD (reference sequence). This CDR3 comprises 17 residues. The trim removed 0 bases at V and 0 bases at J, leaving 4 bases unmatched. The CDR3 protein is CASSESPAGDSYNEQFF. CDR3 coding DNA: TGCGCCAGCAGTGAGTCCCCAGCGGGGGACTCCTACAATGAGCAGTTCTTC.

This clonotype was found a few times. The chain couples TRBV27 to TRBJ2-2, with TRBD2 matching 11 bases. The CDR3 sequence is 16 residues long. Germline-derived CDR1 and CDR2 are MNHEY and SMNVEV (reference sequence). Germline trimming cut 4 bases from V and 5 bases from J; bases unmatched to any gene: 6. CDR3 DNA: TGTGCCAGCAGTTCCACGACTAGCGGGATGACCGGGGAGCTGTTTTTT. Translating it yields CASSSTTSGMTGELFF.

The rearrangement joins TRBV5-6 to TRBJ2-7; weak D call: TRBD1 (6 bases). CDR3 size: 13 residues. V shed 6 bases and J shed 1 base, with 11 bases lying between them. CDR1 SGHDT and CDR2 YYEEEE come from the germline V gene. In DNA form, the CDR3 reads TGTGCCAGCACCCAGGACAGATCCTACGAGCAGTACTTC. Encoded protein: CASTQDRSYEQYF.

This clonotype came up many times. The chain recombines TRBV3-1 with TRBJ2-5; D is unresolved. Germline V lookup: CDR1 LGHDT, CDR2 YNNKEL (reference sequence). V was clipped by 6 bases and J by 6 bases, with 8 bases between them. The CDR3 sequence is 11 residues long. The CDR3 here is CASSESKTQYF. CDR3 DNA: TGTGCCAGCAGTGAATCGAAGACCCAGTACTTC.

J is TRBJ1-1 and V is TRBV6-1, with TRBD1 matching over 11 bases. The germline V gene has CDR1 MNHNS and CDR2 SASEGT. J lost 4 bases, V lost 6 bases, and 10 bases had no gene match. The CDR3 totals 16 residues. Here the CDR3 DNA reads TGTGCCAGCAGGACTGGACAGGGGGCTTTGGGCACTGAAGCTTTCTTT. Its translation: CASRTGQGALGTEAFF.

This clonotype was detected a few times. The V and J genes are TRBV27 and TRBJ2-7; D is possibly TRBD2 (6 bases). V lost 9 bases and J 5 bases, leaving 14 bases between the germline ends. Germline lookup yields CDR1 MNHEY and CDR2 SMNVEV (reference sequence). The CDR3 sequence is 12 residues long. The CDR3 DNA is TGTGCCAGTAAGGGCCCGGGAGACGAGCAGTACTTC. This sequence encodes CASKGPGDEQYF.

This clonotype was seen ten or more times. The chain has TRBV27 and TRBJ1-1; D might be TRBD1 (6 bases). Germline-derived CDR1 and CDR2 are MNHEY and SMNVEV (reference sequence). The CDR3 is 14 residues long. The V end was cut by 2 bases, the J end by 3 bases, with 10 bases between. For the CDR3, the DNA is TGTGCCAGCAGTTTAGGGCAGGGGCACACTGAAGCTTTCTTT. Encoded protein: CASSLGQGHTEAFF.

Turning to this clonotype: Its ends do not fully match the called genes, so a read error is possible. The rearrangement links TRBV11-2 to TRBJ1-1, with D unresolved. This CDR3 spans 14 amino acids. Germline assignment: CDR1 SGHAT and CDR2 FQNNGV. DNA for the CDR3: TGTGCCAGCGGCTTAGACCCGAGGTGGACTGAAGCTTTCTTT. This sequence encodes CASGLDPRWTEAFF.

This chain uses TRBV9 with TRBJ1-1, with D possibly TRBD1 on 6 matching bases. The V end was cut by 3 bases, the J end by 5 bases, with 17 bases between. The CDR3 length is 15 residues. The germline V gene encodes CDR1 SGDLS and CDR2 YYNGEE. CDR3 coding DNA: TGTGCCAGCAGCGGAGGGGGGGACATGGGGACTGAAGCTTTCTTT. Residues: CASSGGGDMGTEAFF.

With regard to this clonotype: This may be a read error, as it is one base from a much larger clone. This chain connects TRBV5-6 to TRBJ2-2; 7 nucleotides agree with TRBD2. Germline V gives CDR1 SGHDT, CDR2 YYEEEE. Trimming took 5 bases from V and 6 from J; bases not matched to a gene: 7. This CDR3 is built from 14 residues. The CDR3 coding sequence is TGTGCCAGCAGTGAGGCGGGAGCCCCCGGGGAGCTGTTTTTT. It is translated as CASSEAGAPGELFF.

The V call is TRBV6-1, the J call TRBJ1-2; 9 bases align to TRBD1. The germline V gene has CDR1 MNHNS and CDR2 SASEGT. The junction had 9 bases not matched to a gene; V was cut back by 5 bases and J by 8 bases. This CDR3 region has 14 residues. As DNA, the CDR3 is TGTGCCAGCAGTTCACCGGGACAGGGAAAGGGCTACACCTTC. Amino acid sequence: CASSSPGQGKGYTF.

The chain recombines TRBV6-1 with TRBJ2-2; 7 bases match TRBD2. V dropped 9 bases and J dropped 1; count of bases not matched to a gene: 8. Germline V gives CDR1 MNHNS, CDR2 SASEGT. The length of the CDR3 is 15 residues. CDR3 nucleotide sequence: TGTGCCAGTGGGAGGGAGGCCCTGAACACCGGGGAGCTGTTTTTT. As protein: CASGREALNTGELFF.

The gene calls are TRBV19 and TRBJ1-5, with D maybe TRBD1 (6 bases). Per germline, CDR1 LNHDA and CDR2 SQIVND (reference sequence). Deletions cut 1 base from V and 6 bases from J, with 22 bases between. The CDR3 spans 18 residues. The CDR3 bases are TGTGCCAGTAGTATAGCCCCGGACCGGGGGCAGGGCTTTCAGCCCCAGCATTTT. This translates into CASSIAPDRGQGFQPQHF.

V is TRBV11-2 and J is TRBJ2-5; 12 bases line up with TRBD1. Germline CDR1 is SGHAT and CDR2 is FQNNGV. The CDR3 is made up of 19 amino acids. Unmatched junction bases numbered 13, after V lost 3 bases and J lost 2 bases. CDR3 DNA: TGTGCCAGCAGCTTCCTTGGGACAGGGGGCGGCGGTTTTCAAGAGACCCAGTACTTC. This translates into CASSFLGTGGGGFQETQYF.